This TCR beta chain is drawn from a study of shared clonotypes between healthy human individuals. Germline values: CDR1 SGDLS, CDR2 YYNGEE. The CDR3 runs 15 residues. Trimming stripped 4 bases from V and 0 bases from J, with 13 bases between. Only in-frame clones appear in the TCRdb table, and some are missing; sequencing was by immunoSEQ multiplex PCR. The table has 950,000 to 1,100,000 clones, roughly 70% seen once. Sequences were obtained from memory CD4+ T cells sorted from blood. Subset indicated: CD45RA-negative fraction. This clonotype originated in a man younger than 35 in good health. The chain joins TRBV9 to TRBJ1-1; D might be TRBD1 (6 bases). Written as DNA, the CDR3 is TGTGCCAGCAGCCCAAGAACAGGGATGAACACTGAAGCTTTCTTT. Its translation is CASSPRTGMNTEAFF.